The 5 T cell receptor beta chains below come from one sample, sequenced in a study of T cell changes during pregnancy in multiple sclerosis. This table comes from immunoSEQ multiplex PCR, and its TCRdb copy is limited to in-frame clones, with some not included. Of approximately 73,000 clones in the sample, around nine tenths were seen once. Sequencing used CD4+ T cells from peripheral blood mononuclear cells, obtained before pregnancy. Every receptor here comes from a female donor with multiple sclerosis, enrolled in a pregnancy study.

V gene TRBV28 combines with J gene TRBJ2-7; TRBD2 matches at 8 bases. The V and J ends lost 6 bases and 2 bases, in that order; junction bases with no gene match: 9. Germline V CDR1 and CDR2: MDHEN, SYDVKM. The length of the CDR3 is 15 residues. DNA for the CDR3: TGTGCCAGCAGCCCGACCGGGGGGGTAACCTACGAGCAGTACTTC. Translated, it gives CASSPTGGVTYEQYF. The full variable domain, completed using reference TRBV28 and TRBJ2-7, is DVKVTQSSRYLVKRTGEKVFLECVQDMDHENMFWYRQDPGLGLRLIYFSYDVKMKEKGDIPEGYSVSREKKERFSLILESASTNQTSMYLCASSPTGGVTYEQYFGPGTRLTVT.

The chain couples TRBV7-9 to TRBJ1-1, with D perhaps TRBD1 (5 bases). The V and J ends lost 2 bases and 8 bases respectively, with 18 bases between them. The CDR3 covers 15 residues. Germline V CDR1 and CDR2: SEHNR, FQNEAQ (reference sequence). As DNA, the CDR3 is TGTGCCAGCAGCTTACCCACAGGTTCGGCGGGGGAAGCTTTCTTT. This sequence encodes CASSLPTGSAGEAFF.

The gene calls are TRBV29-1 and TRBJ1-1; 11 bases agree with TRBD1. Germline V gene sequence: CDR1 SQVTM, CDR2 ANQGSEA. The CDR3 spans 14 residues. The CDR3 DNA sequence: TGCACCACTAGGACAGGGGGCGGGAACACTGAAGCTTTCTTT. Amino acid sequence: CTTRTGGGNTEAFF.

This rearrangement joins TRBV19 to TRBJ1-6; maybe TRBD1 (5 bases). V lost 5 bases, J lost 4 bases, and 12 bases lay in between. Germline-derived CDR1 and CDR2 are LNHDA and SQIVND (reference sequence). This CDR3 contains 15 residues. CDR3 nucleotides: TGTGCCAGTAGTCCCGGGACTGAGTATAATTCACCCCTCCACTTT. Translation: CASSPGTEYNSPLHF.

This clone was seen a handful of times. J is TRBJ2-7 and V is TRBV7-2, with 7 positions matching TRBD2. This CDR3 region has 15 residues. After removal of 1 base from V and 2 bases from J, the junction contained 5 bases not matched to a gene. The germline V gene encodes CDR1 SGHTA and CDR2 FQGNSA. The DNA for the CDR3 is TGTGCCAGCAGCTTAGACGGGGGGATGGCCTACGAGCAGTACTTC. It yields the protein CASSLDGGMAYEQYF.